One T cell receptor beta chain is described in this entry. Its antigen remains unknown. The data belong to a study of OX40 agonist ivuxolimab in advanced cancers. At the level of the study: The patients' treatment was ivuxolimab, an agonistic anti-OX40 (CD134) antibody. Study-level findings and limits: The antigens recognized by the expanded peripheral T cells, that is their antigen specificity, were not determined.

Assay used: immunoSEQ multiplex PCR; TCRdb lists only in-frame clones, some missing. Altogether 80,000 or so clones are present, 84% being singletons, with the ten largest covering around 7.5%. This material consisted of CD4+ or CD8+ T cells sorted from blood, taken in a trial of the OX40 agonist ivuxolimab. The receptor was isolated from an adult with an advanced solid tumor such as melanoma, head and neck, liver or kidney cancer.

CDR3 coding DNA: TGTGCCAGCAGCGTAGGGGGGGAGTATGGCTACACCTTC. This codes for CASSVGGEYGYTF. The chain employs TRBV9 and TRBJ1-2; D may be TRBD1 (5 bases). Germline V gives CDR1 SGDLS, CDR2 YYNGEE. Deletions cut 0 bases from V and 5 bases from J, with 8 bases between. CDR3 size: 13 residues.